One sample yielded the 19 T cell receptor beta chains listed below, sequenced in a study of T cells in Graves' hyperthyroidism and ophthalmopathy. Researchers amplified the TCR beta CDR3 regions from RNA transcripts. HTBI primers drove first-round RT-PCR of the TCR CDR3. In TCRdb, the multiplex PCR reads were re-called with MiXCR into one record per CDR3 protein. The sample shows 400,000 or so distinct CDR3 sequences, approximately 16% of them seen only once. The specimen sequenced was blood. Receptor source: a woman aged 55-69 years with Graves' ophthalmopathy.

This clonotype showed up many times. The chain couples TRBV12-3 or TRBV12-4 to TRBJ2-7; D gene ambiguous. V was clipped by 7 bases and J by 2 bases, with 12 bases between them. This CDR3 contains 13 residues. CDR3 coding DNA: TGTGCCAGCACCACTGGGTCCACCTACGAGCAGTACTTC. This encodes CASTTGSTYEQYF.

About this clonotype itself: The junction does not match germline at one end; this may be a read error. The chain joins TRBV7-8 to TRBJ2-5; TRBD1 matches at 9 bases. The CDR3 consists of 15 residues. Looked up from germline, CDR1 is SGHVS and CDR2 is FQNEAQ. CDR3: CASSTSGTGQETQYF. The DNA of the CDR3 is TGCGCCAGCAGCACATCCGGGACAGGGCAAGAGACCCAGTACTTC.

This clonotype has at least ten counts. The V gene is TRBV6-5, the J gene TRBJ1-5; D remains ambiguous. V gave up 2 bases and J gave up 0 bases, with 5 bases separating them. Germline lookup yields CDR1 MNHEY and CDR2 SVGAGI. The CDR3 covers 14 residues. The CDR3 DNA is TGTGCCAGCAGTTACGGCGGTAGCAATCAGCCCCAGCATTTT. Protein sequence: CASSYGGSNQPQHF.

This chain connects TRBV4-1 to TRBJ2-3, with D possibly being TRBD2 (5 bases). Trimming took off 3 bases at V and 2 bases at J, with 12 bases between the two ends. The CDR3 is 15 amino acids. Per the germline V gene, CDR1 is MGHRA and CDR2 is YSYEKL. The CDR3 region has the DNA TGCGCCAGCAGCCAGCCCGGACTTAACACAGATACGCAGTATTTT. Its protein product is CASSQPGLNTDTQYF.

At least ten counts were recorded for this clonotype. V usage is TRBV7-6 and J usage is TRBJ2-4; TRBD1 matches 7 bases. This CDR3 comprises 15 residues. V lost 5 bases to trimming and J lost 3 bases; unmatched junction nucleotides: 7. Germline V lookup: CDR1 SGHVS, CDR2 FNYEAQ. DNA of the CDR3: TGTGCCAGCAGCCCTGACAGGGCAAGCAAAAACATTCAGTACTTC. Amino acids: CASSPDRASKNIQYF. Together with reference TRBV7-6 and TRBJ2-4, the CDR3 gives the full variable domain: GAGVSQSPRYKVTKRGQDVALRCDPISGHVSLYWYRQALGQGPEFLTYFNYEAQQDKSGLPNDRFSAERPEGSISTLTIQRTEQRDSAMYRCASSPDRASKNIQYFGAGTRLSVL.

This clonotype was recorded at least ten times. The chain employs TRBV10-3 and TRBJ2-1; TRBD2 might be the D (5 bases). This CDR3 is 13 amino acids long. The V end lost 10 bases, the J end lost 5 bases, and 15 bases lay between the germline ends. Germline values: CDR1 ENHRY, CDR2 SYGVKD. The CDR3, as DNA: TGTGCCACGGCCCAGCGGCATAACAATGAGCAGTTCTTC. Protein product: CATAQRHNNEQFF.

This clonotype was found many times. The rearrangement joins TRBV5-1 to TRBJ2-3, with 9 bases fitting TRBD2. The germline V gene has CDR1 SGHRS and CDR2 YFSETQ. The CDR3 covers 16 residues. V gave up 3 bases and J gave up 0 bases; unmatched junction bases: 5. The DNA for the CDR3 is TGCGCCAGCAGCTCGGGACTAGCAGCCAGCACAGATACGCAGTATTTT. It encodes CASSSGLAASTDTQYF.

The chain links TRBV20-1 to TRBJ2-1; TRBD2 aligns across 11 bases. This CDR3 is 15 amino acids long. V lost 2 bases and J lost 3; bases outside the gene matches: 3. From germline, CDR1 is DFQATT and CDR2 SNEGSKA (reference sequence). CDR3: CSARPSGRLYNEQFF. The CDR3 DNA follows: TGCAGTGCTAGACCTAGCGGGAGGCTCTACAATGAGCAGTTCTTC.

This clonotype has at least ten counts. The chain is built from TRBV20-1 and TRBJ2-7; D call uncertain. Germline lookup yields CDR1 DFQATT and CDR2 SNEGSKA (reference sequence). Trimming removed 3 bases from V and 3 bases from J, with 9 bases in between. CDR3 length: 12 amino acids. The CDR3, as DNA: TGCAGTGCTAGCGGGCGCATCTACGAGCAGTACTTC. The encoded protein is CSASGRIYEQYF.

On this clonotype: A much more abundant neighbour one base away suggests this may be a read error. DNA of the CDR3: TGCAGTGCTCCTCGGCCAGGGGGAATCTACGGGCAGTACTTC. Protein sequence: CSAPRPGGIYGQYF. The chain uses TRBV20-1 and TRBJ2-7; TRBD1 aligns across 7 bases. From germline, CDR1 is DFQATT and CDR2 SNEGSKA (reference sequence). The CDR3 totals 14 residues.

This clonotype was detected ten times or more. In nucleotides, the CDR3 is TGTGCCAGCAGCCTTAGCGGGAGGGCCTACAATGAGCAGTTCTTC. Amino acids: CASSLSGRAYNEQFF. The chain has TRBV28 and TRBJ2-1; 11 bases match TRBD2. Germline trimming cut 6 bases from V and 2 bases from J; bases unmatched to any gene: 3. Germline CDR1 is MDHEN and CDR2 is SYDVKM. This CDR3 comprises 15 residues.

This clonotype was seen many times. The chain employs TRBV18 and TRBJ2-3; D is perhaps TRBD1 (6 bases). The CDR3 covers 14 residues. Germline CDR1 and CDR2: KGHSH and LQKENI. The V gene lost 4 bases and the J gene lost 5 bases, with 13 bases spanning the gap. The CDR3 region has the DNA TGTGCCAGCTCACGACAGGAGAGGATAGATACGCAGTATTTT. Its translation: CASSRQERIDTQYF.

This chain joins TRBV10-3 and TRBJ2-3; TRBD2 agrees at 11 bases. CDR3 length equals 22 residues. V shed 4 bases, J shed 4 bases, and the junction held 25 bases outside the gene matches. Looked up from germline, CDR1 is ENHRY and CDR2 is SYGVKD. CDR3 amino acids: CAISAGIRAETSGTSGPDTQYF. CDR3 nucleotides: TGTGCCATCAGTGCGGGAATCAGGGCTGAGACTAGCGGGACCTCGGGGCCAGATACGCAGTATTTT.

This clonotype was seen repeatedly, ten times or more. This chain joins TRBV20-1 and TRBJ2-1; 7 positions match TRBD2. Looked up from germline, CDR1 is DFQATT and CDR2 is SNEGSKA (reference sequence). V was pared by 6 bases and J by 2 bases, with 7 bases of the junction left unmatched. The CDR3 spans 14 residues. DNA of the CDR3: TGCAGTGCCCCCCGGGGGGAAGCCTACAATGAGCAGTTCTTC. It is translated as CSAPRGEAYNEQFF.

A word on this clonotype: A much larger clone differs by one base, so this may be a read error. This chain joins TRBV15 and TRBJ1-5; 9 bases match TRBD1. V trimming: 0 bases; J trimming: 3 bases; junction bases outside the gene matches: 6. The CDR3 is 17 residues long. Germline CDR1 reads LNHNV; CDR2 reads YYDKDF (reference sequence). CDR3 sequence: CATSRDKGQGFNQPQHF. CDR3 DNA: TGTGCCACCAGCAGAGATAAGGGACAGGGCTTCAATCAGCCCCAGCATTTT.

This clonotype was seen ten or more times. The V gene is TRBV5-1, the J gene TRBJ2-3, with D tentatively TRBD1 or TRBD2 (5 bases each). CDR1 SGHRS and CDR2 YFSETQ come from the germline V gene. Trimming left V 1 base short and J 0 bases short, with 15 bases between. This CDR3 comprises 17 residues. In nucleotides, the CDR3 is TGCGCCAGCAGCTTGTACCGGGGCGAAGGAAGCACAGATACGCAGTATTTT. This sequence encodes CASSLYRGEGSTDTQYF.

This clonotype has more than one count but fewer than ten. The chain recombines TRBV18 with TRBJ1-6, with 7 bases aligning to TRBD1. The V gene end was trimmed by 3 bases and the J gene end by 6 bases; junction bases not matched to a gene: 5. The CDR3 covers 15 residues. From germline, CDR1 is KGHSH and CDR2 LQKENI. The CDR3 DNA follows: TGTGCCAGCTCACCGAGCGGGGACAGTAATTCACCCCTCCACTTT. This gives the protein CASSPSGDSNSPLHF.

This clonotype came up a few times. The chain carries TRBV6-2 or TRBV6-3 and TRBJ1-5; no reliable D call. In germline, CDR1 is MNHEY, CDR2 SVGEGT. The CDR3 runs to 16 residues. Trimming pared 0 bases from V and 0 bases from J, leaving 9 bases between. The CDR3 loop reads CASSYSTGPSNQPQHF. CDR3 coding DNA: TGTGCCAGCAGTTACTCGACCGGACCTAGCAATCAGCCCCAGCATTTT.

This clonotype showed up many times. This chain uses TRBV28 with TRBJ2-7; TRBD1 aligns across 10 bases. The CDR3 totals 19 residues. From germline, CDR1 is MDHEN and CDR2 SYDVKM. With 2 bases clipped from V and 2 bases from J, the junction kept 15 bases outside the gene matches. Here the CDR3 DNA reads TGTGCCAGCAGTTTAACCGCATGGACTAGGGGGACAGGGGCCTACGAGCAGTACTTC. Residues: CASSLTAWTRGTGAYEQYF.